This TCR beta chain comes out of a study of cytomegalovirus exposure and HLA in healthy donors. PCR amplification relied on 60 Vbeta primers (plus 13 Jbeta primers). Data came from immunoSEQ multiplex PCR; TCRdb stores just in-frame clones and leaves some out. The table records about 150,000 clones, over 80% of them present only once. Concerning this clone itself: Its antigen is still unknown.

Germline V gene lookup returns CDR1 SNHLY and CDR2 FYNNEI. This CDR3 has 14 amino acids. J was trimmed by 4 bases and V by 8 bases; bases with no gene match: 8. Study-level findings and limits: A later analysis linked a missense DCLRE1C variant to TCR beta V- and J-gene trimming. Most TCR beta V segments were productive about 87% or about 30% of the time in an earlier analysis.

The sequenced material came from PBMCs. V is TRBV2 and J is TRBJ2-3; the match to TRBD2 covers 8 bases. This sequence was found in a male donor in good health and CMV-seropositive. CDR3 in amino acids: CASYTSGLSDTQYF. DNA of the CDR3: TGTGCCAGCTATACTAGCGGATTATCAGATACGCAGTATTTT.